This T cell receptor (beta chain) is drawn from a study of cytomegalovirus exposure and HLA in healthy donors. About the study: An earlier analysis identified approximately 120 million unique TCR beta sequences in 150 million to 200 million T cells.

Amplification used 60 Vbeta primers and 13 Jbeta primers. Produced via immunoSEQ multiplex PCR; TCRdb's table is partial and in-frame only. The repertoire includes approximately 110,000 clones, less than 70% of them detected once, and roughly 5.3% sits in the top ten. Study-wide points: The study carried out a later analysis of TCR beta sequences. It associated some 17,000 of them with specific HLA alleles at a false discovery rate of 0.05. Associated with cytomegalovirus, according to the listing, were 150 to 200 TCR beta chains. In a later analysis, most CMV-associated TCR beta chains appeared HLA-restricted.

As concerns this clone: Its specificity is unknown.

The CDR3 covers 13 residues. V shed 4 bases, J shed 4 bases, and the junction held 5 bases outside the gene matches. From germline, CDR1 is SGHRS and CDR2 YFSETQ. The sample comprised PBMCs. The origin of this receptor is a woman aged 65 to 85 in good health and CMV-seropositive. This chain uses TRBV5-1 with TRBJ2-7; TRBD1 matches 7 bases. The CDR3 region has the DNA TGCGCCAGCAGCCCAGACAGGGCTTACGAGCAGTACTTC. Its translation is CASSPDRAYEQYF.